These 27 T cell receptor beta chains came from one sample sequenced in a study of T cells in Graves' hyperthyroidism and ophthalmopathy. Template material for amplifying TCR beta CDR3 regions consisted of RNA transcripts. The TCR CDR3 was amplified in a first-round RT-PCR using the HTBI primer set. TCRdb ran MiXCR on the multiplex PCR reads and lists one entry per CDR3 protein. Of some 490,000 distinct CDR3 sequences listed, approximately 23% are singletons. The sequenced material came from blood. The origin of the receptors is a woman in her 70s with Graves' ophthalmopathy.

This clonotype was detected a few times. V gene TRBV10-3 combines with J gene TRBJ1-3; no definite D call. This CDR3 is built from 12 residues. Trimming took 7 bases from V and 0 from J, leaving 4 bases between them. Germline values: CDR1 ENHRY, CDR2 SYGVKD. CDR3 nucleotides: TGTGCCATCAAAAGCTCTGGAAACACCATATATTTT. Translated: CAIKSSGNTIYF.

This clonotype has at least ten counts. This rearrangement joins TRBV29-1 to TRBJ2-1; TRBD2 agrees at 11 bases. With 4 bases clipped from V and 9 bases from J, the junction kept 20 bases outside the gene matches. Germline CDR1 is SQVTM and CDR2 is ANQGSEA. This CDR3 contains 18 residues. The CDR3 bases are TGCAGCGTTGGGCCCGGGACAGGGCGACTAGCGGGAAGGAGTGAGCAGTTCTTC. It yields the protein CSVGPGTGRLAGRSEQFF.

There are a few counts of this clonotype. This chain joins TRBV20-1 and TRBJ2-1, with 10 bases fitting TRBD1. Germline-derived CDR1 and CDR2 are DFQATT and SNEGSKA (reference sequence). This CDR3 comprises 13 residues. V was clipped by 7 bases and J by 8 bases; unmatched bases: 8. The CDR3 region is CSGRQGAFDEQFF. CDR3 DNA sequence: TGCAGTGGCAGACAGGGGGCGTTTGATGAGCAGTTCTTC.

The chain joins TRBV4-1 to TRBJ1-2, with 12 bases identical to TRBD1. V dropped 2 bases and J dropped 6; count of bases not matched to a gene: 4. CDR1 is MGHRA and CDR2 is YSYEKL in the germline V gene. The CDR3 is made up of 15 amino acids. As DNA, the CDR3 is TGCGCCAGCAGCCAACCGGGACAGGGGGCTCATGGCTACACCTTC. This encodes CASSQPGQGAHGYTF.

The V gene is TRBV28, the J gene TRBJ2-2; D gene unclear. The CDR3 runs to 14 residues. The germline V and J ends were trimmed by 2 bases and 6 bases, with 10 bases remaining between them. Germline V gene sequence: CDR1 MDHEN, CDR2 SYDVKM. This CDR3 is CASSLTQVAGELFF. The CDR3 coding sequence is TGTGCCAGCAGTTTAACCCAGGTGGCCGGGGAGCTGTTTTTT.

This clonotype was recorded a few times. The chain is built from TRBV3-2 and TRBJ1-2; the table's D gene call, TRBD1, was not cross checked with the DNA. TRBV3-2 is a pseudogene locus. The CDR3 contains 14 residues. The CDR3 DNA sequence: TGTGCCAGCAGCCAAGTGAGGGGGGGCGATGGCTACACCTTC. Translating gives CASSQVRGGDGYTF.

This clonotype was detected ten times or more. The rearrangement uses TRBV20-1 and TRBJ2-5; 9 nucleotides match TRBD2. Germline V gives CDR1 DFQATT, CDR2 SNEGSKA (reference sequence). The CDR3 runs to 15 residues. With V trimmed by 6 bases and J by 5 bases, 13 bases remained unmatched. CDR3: CSANPGLAGYETQYF. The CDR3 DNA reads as TGCAGTGCCAATCCGGGGCTAGCGGGATACGAGACCCAGTACTTC.

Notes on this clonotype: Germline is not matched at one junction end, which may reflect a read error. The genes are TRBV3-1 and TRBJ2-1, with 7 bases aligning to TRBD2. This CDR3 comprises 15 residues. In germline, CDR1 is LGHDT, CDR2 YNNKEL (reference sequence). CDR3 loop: CASSQGTSPYNGQFF. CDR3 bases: TGTGCCAGCAGCCAAGGGACTAGTCCCTACAATGGGCAGTTCTTC.

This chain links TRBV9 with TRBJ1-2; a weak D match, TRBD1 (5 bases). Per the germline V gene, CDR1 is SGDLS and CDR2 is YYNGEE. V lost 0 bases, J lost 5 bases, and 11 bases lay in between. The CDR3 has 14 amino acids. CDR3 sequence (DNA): TGTGCCAGCAGCGTAGAGCCAACAGGATATGGCTACACCTTC. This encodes CASSVEPTGYGYTF.

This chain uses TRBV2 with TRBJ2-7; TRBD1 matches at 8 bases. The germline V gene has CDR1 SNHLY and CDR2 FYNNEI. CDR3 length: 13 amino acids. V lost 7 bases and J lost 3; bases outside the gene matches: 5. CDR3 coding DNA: TGTGCCAGCAATCAGGGGGCCGACTACGAGCAGTACTTC. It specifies CASNQGADYEQYF.

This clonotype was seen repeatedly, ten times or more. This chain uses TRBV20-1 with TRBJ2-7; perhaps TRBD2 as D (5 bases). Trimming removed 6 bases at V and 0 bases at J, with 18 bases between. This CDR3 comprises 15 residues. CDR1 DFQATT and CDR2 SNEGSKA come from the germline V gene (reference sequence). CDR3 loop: CSAVNSLRASYEQYF. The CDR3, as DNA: TGCAGTGCCGTTAACTCGCTGAGGGCCTCCTACGAGCAGTACTTC.

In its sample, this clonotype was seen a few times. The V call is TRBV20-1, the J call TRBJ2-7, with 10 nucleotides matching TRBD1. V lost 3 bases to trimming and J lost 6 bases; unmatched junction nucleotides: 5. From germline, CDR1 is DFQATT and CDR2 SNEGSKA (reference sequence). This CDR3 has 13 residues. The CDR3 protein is CSASPGQGTEQYF. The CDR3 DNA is TGCAGTGCTAGCCCGGGACAGGGGACCGAGCAGTACTTC.

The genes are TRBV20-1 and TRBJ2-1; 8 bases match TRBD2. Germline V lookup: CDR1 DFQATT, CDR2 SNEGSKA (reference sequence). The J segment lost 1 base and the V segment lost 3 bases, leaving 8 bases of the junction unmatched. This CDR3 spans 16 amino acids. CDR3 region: CSASIYSGSSYNEQFF. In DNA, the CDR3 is TGCAGTGCTAGTATATACAGCGGGAGTTCCTACAATGAGCAGTTCTTC.

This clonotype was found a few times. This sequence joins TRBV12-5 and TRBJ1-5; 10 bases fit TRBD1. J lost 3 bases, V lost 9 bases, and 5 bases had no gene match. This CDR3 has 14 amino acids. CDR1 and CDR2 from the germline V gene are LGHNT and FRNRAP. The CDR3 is CASGGTGVNQPQHF. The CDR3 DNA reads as TGTGCTAGCGGGGGGACAGGGGTCAATCAGCCCCAGCATTTT.

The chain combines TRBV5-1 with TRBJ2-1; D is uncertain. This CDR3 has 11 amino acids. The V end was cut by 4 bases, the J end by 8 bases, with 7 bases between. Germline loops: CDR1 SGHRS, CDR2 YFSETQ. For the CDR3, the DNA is TGCGCCAGCAGCAGCCCCGATGAGCAGTTCTTC. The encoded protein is CASSSPDEQFF.

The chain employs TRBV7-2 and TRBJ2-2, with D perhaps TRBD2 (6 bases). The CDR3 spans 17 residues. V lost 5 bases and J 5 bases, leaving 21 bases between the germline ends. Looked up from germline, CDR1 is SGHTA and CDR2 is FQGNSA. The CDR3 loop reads CASSPRFGGGGTGELFF. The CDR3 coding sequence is TGTGCCAGCAGCCCACGGTTCGGGGGAGGAGGTACCGGGGAGCTGTTTTTT. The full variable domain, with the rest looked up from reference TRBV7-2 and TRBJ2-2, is GAGVSQSPSNKVTEKGKDVELRCDPISGHTALYWYRQSLGQGLEFLIYFQGNSAPDKSGLPSDRFSAERTGGSVSTLTIQRTQQEDSAVYLCASSPRFGGGGTGELFFGEGSRLTVL.

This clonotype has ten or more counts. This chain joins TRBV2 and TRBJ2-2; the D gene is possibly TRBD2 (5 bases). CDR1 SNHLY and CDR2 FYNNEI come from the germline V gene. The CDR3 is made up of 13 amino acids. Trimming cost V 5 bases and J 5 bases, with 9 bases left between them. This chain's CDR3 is CASSFTSTGELFF. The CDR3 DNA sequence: TGTGCCAGCAGTTTTACTAGTACCGGGGAGCTGTTTTTT.

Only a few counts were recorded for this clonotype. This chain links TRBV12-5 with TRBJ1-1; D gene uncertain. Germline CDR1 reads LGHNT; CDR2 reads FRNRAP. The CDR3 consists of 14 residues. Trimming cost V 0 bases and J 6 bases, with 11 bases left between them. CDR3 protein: CASGLVLSGSEAFF. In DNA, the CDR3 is TGTGCTAGTGGTTTGGTATTATCGGGTTCTGAAGCTTTCTTT.

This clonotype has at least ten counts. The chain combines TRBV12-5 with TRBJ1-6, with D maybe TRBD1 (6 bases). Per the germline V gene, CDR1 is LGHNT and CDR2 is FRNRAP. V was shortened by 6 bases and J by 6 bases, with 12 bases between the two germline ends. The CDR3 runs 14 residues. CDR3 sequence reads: CASGMGGLNSPLHF. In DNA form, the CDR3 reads TGTGCTAGTGGGATGGGGGGGCTTAATTCACCCCTCCACTTT.

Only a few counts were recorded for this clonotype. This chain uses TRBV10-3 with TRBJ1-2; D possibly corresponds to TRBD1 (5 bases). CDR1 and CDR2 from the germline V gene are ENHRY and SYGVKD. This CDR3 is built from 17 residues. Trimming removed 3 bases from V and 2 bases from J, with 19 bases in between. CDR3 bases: TGTGCCATCAGTGATTACTCTGGACGGGACCCAAACTATGGCTACACCTTC. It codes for CAISDYSGRDPNYGYTF.

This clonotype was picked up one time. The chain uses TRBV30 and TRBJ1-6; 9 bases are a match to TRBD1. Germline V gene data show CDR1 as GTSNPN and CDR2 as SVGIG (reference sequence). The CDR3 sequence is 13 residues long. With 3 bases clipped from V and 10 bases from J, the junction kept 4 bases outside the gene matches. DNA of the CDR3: TGTGCCTGGAGGGACAGGGGTGAGTCACCCCTCCACTTT. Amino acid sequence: CAWRDRGESPLHF.

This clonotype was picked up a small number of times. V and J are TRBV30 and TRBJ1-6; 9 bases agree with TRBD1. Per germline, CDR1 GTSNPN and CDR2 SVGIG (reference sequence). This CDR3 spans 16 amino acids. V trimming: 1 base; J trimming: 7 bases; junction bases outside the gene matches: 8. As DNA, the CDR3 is TGTGCCTGGAGTGAAAGTGGAGGGACAGGGAATTCACCCCTCCACTTT. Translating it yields CAWSESGGTGNSPLHF.

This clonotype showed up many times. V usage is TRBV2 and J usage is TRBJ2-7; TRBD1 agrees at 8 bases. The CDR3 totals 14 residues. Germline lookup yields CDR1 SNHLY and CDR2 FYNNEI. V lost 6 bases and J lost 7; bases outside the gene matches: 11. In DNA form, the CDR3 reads TGTGCCAGCAGCGGACAGGGTATCCCTTTGGAGCAGTACTTC. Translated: CASSGQGIPLEQYF.

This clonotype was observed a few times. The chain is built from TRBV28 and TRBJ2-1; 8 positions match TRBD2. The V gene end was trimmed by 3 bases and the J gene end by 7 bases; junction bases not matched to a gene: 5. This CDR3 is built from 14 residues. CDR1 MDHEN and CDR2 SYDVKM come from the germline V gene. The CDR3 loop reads CASSFSGGRNEQFF. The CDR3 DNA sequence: TGTGCCAGCAGTTTCTCGGGAGGGCGTAATGAGCAGTTCTTC. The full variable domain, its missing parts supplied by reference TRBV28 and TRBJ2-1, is DVKVTQSSRYLVKRTGEKVFLECVQDMDHENMFWYRQDPGLGLRLIYFSYDVKMKEKGDIPEGYSVSREKKERFSLILESASTNQTSMYLCASSFSGGRNEQFFGPGTRLTVL.

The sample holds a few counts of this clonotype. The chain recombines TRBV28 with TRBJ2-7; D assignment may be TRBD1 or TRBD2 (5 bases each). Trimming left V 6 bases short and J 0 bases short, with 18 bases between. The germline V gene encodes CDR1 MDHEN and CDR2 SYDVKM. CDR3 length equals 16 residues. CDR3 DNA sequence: TGTGCCAGCAGCTCTACCCGGGACGGAGGCTCCTACGAGCAGTACTTC. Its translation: CASSSTRDGGSYEQYF.

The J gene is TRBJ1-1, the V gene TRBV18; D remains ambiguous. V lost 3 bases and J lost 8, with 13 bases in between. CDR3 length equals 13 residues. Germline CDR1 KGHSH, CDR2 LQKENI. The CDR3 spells CASSPDARLEAFF. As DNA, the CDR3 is TGTGCCAGCTCACCGGACGCGCGATTGGAAGCTTTCTTT. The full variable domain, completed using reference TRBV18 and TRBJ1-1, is NAGVMQNPRHLVRRRGQEARLRCSPMKGHSHVYWYRQLPEEGLKFMVYLQKENIIDESGMPKERFSAEFPKEGPSILRIQQVVRGDSAAYFCASSPDARLEAFFGQGTRLTVV.

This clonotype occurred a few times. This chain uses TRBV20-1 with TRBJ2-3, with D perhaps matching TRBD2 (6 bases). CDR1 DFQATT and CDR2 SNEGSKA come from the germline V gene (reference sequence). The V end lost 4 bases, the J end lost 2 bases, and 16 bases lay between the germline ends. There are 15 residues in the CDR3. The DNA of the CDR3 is TGCAGTGCTACCTCACTAGCCCTTAACACAGATACGCAGTATTTT. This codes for CSATSLALNTDTQYF.